A selection of T cell receptor beta chains follows, all from one sample in a study of CD8 T cells in ankylosing spondylitis. TCRdb recomputed calls from the 5' RACE reads with MiXCR, one row per CDR3 protein. The table lists hundreds of thousands of distinct CDR3 sequences, 7.5% to 9% of them singletons. The sample comprised blood, either unsorted or a sorted T cell fraction (not recorded which). These receptors were collected from a male donor with ankylosing spondylitis or in good health (not recorded which). Each CDR3 is given with its conserved first and last residue. A D gene is named only where the DNA matches it firmly. Where a row states a size, it is once, few, many or the class of an expanded clone; other rows omit it.

D gene	CDR3 length	V gene	clone size	J gene	CDR3 DNA	CDR3 protein
-	16	TRBV7-9	few	TRBJ2-1	TGTGCCAGCAGCGAGGACTACCCGAGCTCCTACAATGAGCAGTTCTTC	CASSEDYPSSYNEQFF
-	16	TRBV29-1	many	TRBJ2-2	TGCAGCGTTGGGGGGGTGGAGCACCTCAACACCGGGGAGCTGTTTTTT	CSVGGVEHLNTGELFF
-	14	TRBV18	-	TRBJ1-2	TGTGCCAGCTCATTATCGGGACCTACTCGGGGCTACACCTTC	CASSLSGPTRGYTF
TRBD1	16	TRBV18	-	TRBJ1-2	TGTGCCAGCTCACCACCAGGGACAGGGAAGGGAAGTGGCTACACCTTC	CASSPPGTGKGSGYTF
-	12	TRBV30	many	TRBJ1-2	TGTGCCTGGAGTGCCGGGGGCTATGGCTACACCTTC	CAWSAGGYGYTF
TRBD1	16	TRBV20-1	few	TRBJ2-1	TGCAGTGCTAGGGGGCCAACCGGGACAGTCTCCAATGAGCAGTTCTTC	CSARGPTGTVSNEQFF
-	15	TRBV20-1	many	TRBJ1-3	TGCAGTGCTAGAGTCCTGGGAGGGGCTGGAAACACCATATATTTT	CSARVLGGAGNTIYF
TRBD2	17	TRBV20-1	many	TRBJ2-5	TGCAGTGCTAGACCCCTCATGAGACTAGCGGGAGGAGAGACCCAGTACTTC	CSARPLMRLAGGETQYF
TRBD2	16	TRBV5-1	-	TRBJ2-3	TGCGCCAGCAGCTTGGAGTCTAGCGGTAGCACAGATACGCAGTATTTT	CASSLESSGSTDTQYF
TRBD2	17	TRBV24-1	many	TRBJ2-1	TGTGCCACCAGTGGTGGGGCGACTAGCGGGAAATACAATGAGCAGTTCTTC	CATSGGATSGKYNEQFF
TRBD1	15	TRBV4-1	many	TRBJ2-2	TGCGCCAGCAGCCGGGGAACAGGACAGGGCGGGGAGCTGTTTTTT	CASSRGTGQGGELFF
-	14	TRBV4-2	many	TRBJ2-7	TGTGCCAGCAGCCAAAGTCAGAGCTCCTACGAGCAGTACTTC	CASSQSQSSYEQYF
-	14	TRBV12-3/TRBV12-4	-	TRBJ2-3	TGTGCCAGCAGCTTCGGGCAGAGCTCAGATACGCAGTATTTT	CASSFGQSSDTQYF
TRBD2	14	TRBV27	many	TRBJ2-3	TGTGCCAGCGGTCAGACTAGCGGGACAGATACGCAGTATTTT	CASGQTSGTDTQYF
-	23	TRBV7-2	few	TRBJ2-1	TGTGCCAGCAGCTACCCGCGCCGCCAAGGGTTGTTGGAGGGAAGGAGCTCCTACAATGAGCAGTTCTTC	CASSYPRRQGLLEGRSSYNEQFF
-	14	TRBV7-8	many	TRBJ2-7	TGTGCCAGCAGCCGATGGGGGCGCTCCTACGAGCAGTACTTC	CASSRWGRSYEQYF
-	16	TRBV27	many	TRBJ2-3	TGTGCCAGCAGTTTACGGGGGATAGGGGGCACAGATACGCAGTATTTT	CASSLRGIGGTDTQYF
-	15	TRBV11-2	-	TRBJ1-6	TGTGCCAGCAGCTTGGGGGGTGCCTTTCAGTCACCCCTCCACTTT	CASSLGGAFQSPLHF
TRBD2	17	TRBV7-9	-	TRBJ2-5	TGTGCCAGCAGCTCGCCGGGTAGTAGCGGGGGGAAAGAGACCCAGTACTTC	CASSSPGSSGGKETQYF
-	13	TRBV27	many	TRBJ2-1	TGTGCCAGCAGTTTCCCAGGGAACAATGAGCAGTTCTTC	CASSFPGNNEQFF
TRBD2	18	TRBV12-3/TRBV12-4	-	TRBJ2-3	TGTGCCAGCAGTCCCGCCCGGGGGGGCTCTACAAGCACAGATACGCAGTATTTT	CASSPARGGSTSTDTQYF
-	14	TRBV20-1	-	TRBJ1-4	TGCAGTGCTAGGCCAAACAGGGAAGGTGAAAAACTGTTTTTT	CSARPNREGEKLFF
-	15	TRBV20-1	many	TRBJ1-1	TGCAGTGCTAGAGCTTTCTCTCGGGGGAGCACTGAAGCTTTCTTT	CSARAFSRGSTEAFF
TRBD2	15	TRBV7-2	-	TRBJ2-1	TGTGCCAGCAGCTCTATAGCGGGAGTGGGAGATGGGCAGTTCTTC	CASSSIAGVGDGQFF
TRBD2	14	TRBV20-1	few	TRBJ2-7	TGCAGTGCCCTCCGACTAGCGGGGGCCTACGAGCAGTACTTC	CSALRLAGAYEQYF
-	14	TRBV4-1	many	TRBJ2-1	TGCGCCAGCAGCCACATACTCCGGACCTCCGAGCAGTTCTTC	CASSHILRTSEQFF
TRBD2	17	TRBV7-6	-	TRBJ2-5	TGTGCCAGCAGCTTAGTTATAGCGGGAGGATACCTAGAGACCCAGTACTTC	CASSLVIAGGYLETQYF
-	14	TRBV6-5	-	TRBJ2-2	TGTGCCAGCAGTTACTCTGGGAACACCGGGGAGCTGTTTTTT	CASSYSGNTGELFF
-	14	TRBV5-1	many	TRBJ1-1	TGCGCCAGCAGCTTGTCGGGGGCCCTTACTGAAGCTTTCTTT	CASSLSGALTEAFF
-	14	TRBV6-2/TRBV6-3	-	TRBJ2-5	TGTGCCAGCTGGGATCCAGGGGTTGGCGAGACCCAGTACTTC	CASWDPGVGETQYF
TRBD1	14	TRBV29-1	-	TRBJ2-1	TGCAGCGTGGATCGGACAGGAGCATACAATGAGCAGTTCTTC	CSVDRTGAYNEQFF
-	10	TRBV29-1	many	TRBJ1-2	TGCAGCGGTTGCTGGTTAGGCTACACCTTC	CSGCWLGYTF
-	13	TRBV5-1	many	TRBJ1-5	TGCGCCAGCAGGACGGACGATAATCAGCCCCAGCATTTT	CASRTDDNQPQHF
-	15	TRBV7-8	many	TRBJ2-7	TGTGCCAGCAGCTTATGGCCTGACAATTCCTACGAGCAGTACTTC	CASSLWPDNSYEQYF
TRBD2	12	TRBV12-3/TRBV12-4	many	TRBJ2-3	TGTGCCAGCAGTTTTTCGGGACTAGGATGGTATTTT	CASSFSGLGWYF
-	13	TRBV5-1	-	TRBJ1-2	TGCGCCAGCAGCTTGGCGCGGGGTGATGGCTACACCTTC	CASSLARGDGYTF